The next 5 T cell receptor beta chains were all read from a single sample in a study of blood T cell repertoires in COVID-19. Data came from immunoSEQ multiplex PCR; TCRdb stores just in-frame clones and leaves some out. The sample consists of about 210,000 clones, 84% of them appearing once. Sequences were obtained from peripheral blood. The receptors derive from a woman between 45 and 65 years old with active or convalescent COVID-19.

This chain joins TRBV28 and TRBJ2-7, with D maybe TRBD2 (6 bases). In germline, CDR1 is MDHEN, CDR2 SYDVKM. The ends were cut back, 7 bases at V and 0 bases at J, with 13 bases in the middle. The CDR3 sequence is 14 residues long. The CDR3 region is CASNLGGNSYEQYF. Here the CDR3 DNA reads TGTGCCAGCAACTTGGGGGGAAACTCCTACGAGCAGTACTTC. The variable domain in full, with the rest retrieved from reference TRBV28 and TRBJ2-7, is DVKVTQSSRYLVKRTGEKVFLECVQDMDHENMFWYRQDPGLGLRLIYFSYDVKMKEKGDIPEGYSVSREKKERFSLILESASTNQTSMYLCASNLGGNSYEQYFGPGTRLTVT.

The chain couples TRBV23-1 to TRBJ1-4; D possibly corresponds to TRBD1 (6 bases). TRBV23-1 is recorded as an ORF, its role being uncertain. This CDR3 has 16 residues. Trimming stripped 4 bases from V and 3 bases from J, with 15 bases between. CDR3 protein: CASSLGGRKANEKLFF. The CDR3 bases are TGCGCCAGCAGTCTGGGGGGGCGGAAAGCTAATGAAAAACTGTTTTTT.

The chain carries TRBV6-6 and TRBJ2-7, with D perhaps matching TRBD2 (6 bases). CDR3 size: 14 residues. V gave up 1 base and J gave up 2 bases, with 9 bases separating them. Germline V gene data show CDR1 as MNHNY and CDR2 as SVGAGI (reference sequence). CDR3 nucleotides: TGTGCCAGCAGTTACTTGGGGGGAACCTACGAGCAGTACTTC. The encoded protein is CASSYLGGTYEQYF.

In this sample, this clone turned up a few times. The chain recombines TRBV28 with TRBJ1-6; 8 bases line up with TRBD1. J was trimmed by 7 bases and V by 5 bases; bases with no gene match: 7. Germline assignment: CDR1 MDHEN and CDR2 SYDVKM. There are 15 residues in the CDR3. The chain's CDR3 is CASSRRGLVNSPLHF. The CDR3 nucleotides are TGTGCCAGCAGTCGCAGGGGGCTAGTCAATTCACCCCTCCACTTT.

The V call is TRBV5-1, the J call TRBJ1-4, with D maybe TRBD1 (5 bases). V was clipped by 4 bases and J by 8 bases, with 9 bases between them. This CDR3 has 12 amino acids. CDR1 and CDR2 (germline): SGHRS, YFSETQ. CDR3 loop: CASSREGEKLFF. The CDR3 DNA reads TGCGCCAGCAGCCGGGAGGGGGAAAAACTGTTTTTT. The entire variable domain, with the rest obtained from reference TRBV5-1 and TRBJ1-4, is as follows: KAGVTQTPRYLIKTRGQQVTLSCSPISGHRSVSWYQQTPGQGLQFLFEYFSETQRNKGNFPGRFSGRQFSNSRSEMNVSTLELGDSALYLCASSREGEKLFFGSGTQLSVL.